This entry concerns a single T cell receptor (beta chain). These data come from a study of T cell changes during pregnancy in multiple sclerosis. Assay used: immunoSEQ multiplex PCR; TCRdb lists only in-frame clones, some missing. The sample comprises some 60,000 clones, about 91% of which are singletons, and about 0.88% rests with the top ten. The sequence was collected from a female donor with multiple sclerosis, enrolled in a pregnancy study. Source: peripheral blood, taken before pregnancy.

The CDR3 loop reads CASSLAPPGGADTQYF. The CDR3 DNA follows: TGTGCCAGCAGCTTAGCGCCACCCGGGGGGGCAGATACGCAGTATTTT. The V and J genes are TRBV7-2 and TRBJ2-3, with 8 bases matching TRBD2. The germline CDR1 and CDR2 sequences are SGHTA and FQGNSA. V shed 0 bases, J shed 4 bases, and the junction held 6 bases outside the gene matches. There are 16 residues in the CDR3.